This TCR beta chain originates from a study of response to subunit inactivated influenza vaccine. Study findings and constraints: The study's authors posited that every seasonal influenza vaccination enlists few new T cells.

This clonotype was seen more than once but under ten times. The antigen is unknown. MiXCR was run by TCRdb on the RT-PCR reads, yielding one entry per CDR3 protein. The data hold over 150,000 distinct CDR3 sequences, with around 10% observed a single time. The CDR3 is 17 residues long. Trimming removed 1 base from V and 5 bases from J; junction bases left unmatched: 10. Looked up from germline, CDR1 is LGHNA and CDR2 is YSLEER. This clonotype was sampled from a man aged 50-75 years who received an inactivated influenza vaccine. The chain has TRBV4-3 and TRBJ1-4, with 7 bases fitting TRBD1. The input for sequencing was CD8+ T cells sorted from PBMCs, taken 23 to 25 months after vaccination. Written as DNA, the CDR3 is TGCGCCAGCAGCCAAGCCCCATTGACAGGGCAAAATGAAAAACTGTTTTTT. It translates to CASSQAPLTGQNEKLFF.